Shown below are 15 T cell receptor beta chains from a single sample sequenced in a study of blood T cell repertoires in COVID-19. Assay: immunoSEQ multiplex PCR; the TCRdb copy retains only in-frame clones and omits some. Among roughly 350,000 clones listed, about 88% were seen once. The sequencing input was peripheral blood. The origin of the receptors is a woman aged 70-85 years with COVID-19, enrolled during active disease.

The chain is built from TRBV6-5 and TRBJ1-5; 10 bases line up with TRBD1. This CDR3 has 14 residues. After removal of 6 bases from V and 7 bases from J, the junction contained 6 bases not matched to a gene. Germline V gives CDR1 MNHEY, CDR2 SVGAGI. The CDR3 coding sequence is TGTGCCAGCAGGGGACAGGGGAGGGAACAGCCCCAGCATTTT. It encodes CASRGQGREQPQHF.

This chain links TRBV6-2 or TRBV6-3 with TRBJ2-3, with D hard to call. V lost 0 bases and J 9 bases, leaving 10 bases between the germline ends. The germline CDR1 and CDR2 sequences are MNHEY and SVGEGT. CDR3 size: 13 residues. CDR3 loop: CASSYSIQITQYF. The CDR3 DNA reads TGTGCCAGCAGTTACTCGATCCAGATAACGCAGTATTTT.

The J gene is TRBJ2-7, the V gene TRBV5-8; 9 bases line up with TRBD2. This CDR3 spans 17 amino acids. CDR1 and CDR2 from the germline V gene are SGHTS and YDEGEE. The trim removed 0 bases at V and 4 bases at J, leaving 11 bases unmatched. This CDR3 reads CASSLGRRGGPGYEQYF. The CDR3 DNA sequence: TGTGCCAGCAGCTTGGGGCGGCGGGGGGGCCCGGGATACGAGCAGTACTTC.

The chain employs TRBV6-1 and TRBJ1-6; 7 bases align to TRBD1. This CDR3 region has 15 residues. Looked up from germline, CDR1 is MNHNS and CDR2 is SASEGT. J gave up 7 bases and V 2 bases, and 5 bases lay outside the gene matches. The CDR3, as DNA: TGTGCCAGCAGTGAATTACAGGGGACCAATTCACCCCTCCACTTT. Translating gives CASSELQGTNSPLHF.

CDR3 bases: TGTGCCGCATACGGGACAGGGGTAAGCTACACCTTC. Protein sequence: CAAYGTGVSYTF. V and J are TRBV28 and TRBJ1-2; 10 nucleotides line up with TRBD1. V lost 11 bases and J lost 9; bases outside the gene matches: 9. Per germline, CDR1 MDHEN and CDR2 SYDVKM. This CDR3 is built from 12 residues.

The chain combines TRBV4-3 with TRBJ1-2; 9 bases fit TRBD1. The CDR3 spans 15 residues. Trimming cost V 1 base and J 8 bases; bases outside gene matches: 8. Germline lookup yields CDR1 LGHNA and CDR2 YSLEER. This CDR3 reads CASSQVWRDREGYTF. CDR3 DNA sequence: TGCGCCAGCAGCCAAGTATGGCGGGACAGGGAGGGCTACACCTTC.

This rearrangement joins TRBV29-1 to TRBJ2-7; no definite D call. Per the germline V gene, CDR1 is SQVTM and CDR2 is ANQGSEA. The CDR3 totals 12 residues. Trimming removed 4 bases from V and 5 bases from J, with 12 bases in between. The CDR3 nucleotides are TGCAGCGTTGTTGGGCAGACCCACGAGCAGTACTTC. Translated, it gives CSVVGQTHEQYF.

A word on this clone: This specimen includes other DNA sequences encoding the same CDR3. The V call is TRBV27, the J call TRBJ2-2; 8 nucleotides agree with TRBD1. The V and J ends lost 6 bases and 5 bases, in that order; junction bases with no gene match: 2. The CDR3 is 13 amino acids. Germline V gene data show CDR1 as MNHEY and CDR2 as SMNVEV (reference sequence). The CDR3 region is CASSRQGTGELFF. CDR3 coding DNA: TGTGCCAGCAGCAGACAGGGGACCGGGGAGCTGTTTTTT.

The rearrangement links TRBV19 to TRBJ1-2; D is possibly TRBD1 (6 bases). This CDR3 region has 15 residues. Germline CDR1 LNHDA, CDR2 SQIVND (reference sequence). The V end was cut by 1 base, the J end by 2 bases, with 11 bases between. For the CDR3, the DNA is TGTGCCAGTAGTATAGGGGGGCAGGGAAACTATGGCTACACCTTC. Protein sequence: CASSIGGQGNYGYTF.

The chain carries TRBV18 and TRBJ1-3; the match to TRBD1 covers 7 bases. After removal of 8 bases from V and 0 bases from J, the junction contained 4 bases not matched to a gene. Germline V gene sequence: CDR1 KGHSH, CDR2 LQKENI. This CDR3 comprises 14 residues. For the CDR3, the DNA is TGTGCCAGCATACAGGGGAACTCTGGAAACACCATATATTTT. This gives the protein CASIQGNSGNTIYF.

This clone was detected only a few times. The CDR3 loop reads CASSESGESGNTIYF. The CDR3 region has the DNA TGTGCCAGCAGTGAAAGTGGGGAGTCTGGAAACACCATATATTTT. The rearrangement links TRBV2 to TRBJ1-3; D not resolved. From germline, CDR1 is SNHLY and CDR2 FYNNEI. CDR3 length: 15 residues. Trimming stripped 2 bases from V and 1 base from J, with 9 bases between.

V is TRBV27 and J is TRBJ2-7; 8 bases line up with TRBD2. J gave up 2 bases and V 2 bases, and 2 bases lay outside the gene matches. CDR1 and CDR2 from the germline V gene are MNHEY and SMNVEV (reference sequence). The CDR3 is made up of 14 amino acids. In DNA, the CDR3 is TGTGCCAGCAGTTTACGGGAGGGGGCCTACGAGCAGTACTTC. This codes for CASSLREGAYEQYF.

The chain employs TRBV19 and TRBJ1-3; D might be TRBD1 (6 bases). This CDR3 spans 15 amino acids. CDR1 LNHDA and CDR2 SQIVND come from the germline V gene (reference sequence). V lost 3 bases, J lost 4 bases, and 13 bases lay in between. The CDR3 sequence: CASSMLGGRGNTIYF. DNA of the CDR3: TGTGCCAGTAGTATGTTGGGGGGGCGAGGAAACACCATATATTTT.

This chain joins TRBV6-1 and TRBJ1-2; TRBD1 matches at 8 bases. Germline loops: CDR1 MNHNS, CDR2 SASEGT. V lost 2 bases and J lost 7; bases outside the gene matches: 9. The CDR3 has 15 amino acids. The CDR3 here is CASSEPLAGGGGYTF. CDR3 sequence (DNA): TGTGCCAGCAGTGAACCCCTGGCAGGGGGCGGTGGCTACACCTTC.

The J gene is TRBJ2-7, the V gene TRBV4-3, with 9 bases lining up with TRBD2. Germline assignment: CDR1 LGHNA and CDR2 YSLEER. The CDR3 spans 15 residues. J gave up 3 bases and V 1 base, and 4 bases lay outside the gene matches. CDR3 protein: CASSQAASGDYEQYF. CDR3 coding DNA: TGCGCCAGCAGCCAAGCGGCTAGCGGGGACTACGAGCAGTACTTC.